This TCR beta chain derives from a study of post-analysis software for immune sequencing data. General study findings and limits: Five TRBV segments, including TRBV5-6, TRBV5-1 and TRBV20-1, were more frequent in patients than controls. Multiple sclerosis patients had significantly lower normalized Chao1 diversity than controls.

The authors incorporated unique molecular identifiers into the TCR beta cDNA libraries. TCRdb itself ran the PCR reads through MiXCR, one entry per CDR3 protein. Here the sample spans roughly 600,000 distinct CDR3 sequences, around 47% being singletons. The CDR3 loop spans 15 amino acids. The germline gives CDR1 MGHRA, CDR2 YSYEKL. Trimming cost V 0 bases and J 7 bases, with 10 bases left between them. For this clonotype: The target antigen is unknown.

The sequencing input was blood. The chain links TRBV4-1 to TRBJ1-6; D is perhaps TRBD1 (6 bases). The receptor was derived from a girl between 5 and 17 years old with multiple sclerosis. The CDR3 DNA is TGCGCCAGCAGCCAAGACGGGCAGGGGAATTCACCCCTCCACTTT. It specifies CASSQDGQGNSPLHF.